This entry lists 23 T cell receptor beta chains sequenced from one sample in a study of cytomegalovirus exposure and HLA in healthy donors (dated by TCRdb to about 2017). The library was prepared using the immunoSEQ multiplex PCR assay. For the multiplex PCR, a mixture combining 60 forward primers for TCR Vbeta segments and 13 reverse primers for TCR Jbeta segments was used. This is the immuneACCESS table as TCRdb keeps it, with only in-frame sequences that have V and J called. A part of the clones is gone; compared with another copy, unresolved V genes explain less than half, and the rest is unexplained. The sample table contains 150,000 to 180,000 clones; only one count was recorded for roughly four fifths of them. The ten top clones hold over 1.3% of the sample. Sequencing input: PBMCs. These receptors were taken from a man younger than 30 in good health and CMV-seronegative.

This rearrangement joins TRBV7-9 to TRBJ2-7; 7 bases line up with TRBD1. V gave up 1 base and J gave up 5 bases; unmatched junction bases: 2. Germline CDR1 SEHNR, CDR2 FQNEAQ (reference sequence). This CDR3 is built from 13 residues. The CDR3, as DNA: TGTGCCAGCAGCTTAGTACAGGGGCACGAGCAGTACTTC. Residues: CASSLVQGHEQYF.

This clone occurred a few times. This chain uses TRBV7-2 with TRBJ2-3; 7 nucleotides agree with TRBD2. With V trimmed by 3 bases and J by 5 bases, 8 bases remained unmatched. This CDR3 is 15 amino acids long. The germline V gene has CDR1 SGHTA and CDR2 FQGNSA. The CDR3 reads CASSFMAGERDTQYF. The CDR3 coding sequence is TGTGCCAGCAGCTTCATGGCGGGAGAAAGAGATACGCAGTATTTT.

This clone has a handful of counts. The CDR3 nucleotides read TGTGCCAGCGGGGGACAGGGGGGGTCCAATGAGCAGTTCTTC. It encodes CASGGQGGSNEQFF. The chain uses TRBV2 and TRBJ2-1; 11 bases are shared with TRBD1. CDR1 and CDR2 (germline): SNHLY, FYNNEI. This CDR3 comprises 14 residues. V lost 8 bases, J lost 6 bases, and 6 bases stayed unmatched.

The chain combines TRBV27 with TRBJ2-3, with D possibly matching TRBD2 (6 bases). From germline, CDR1 is MNHEY and CDR2 SMNVEV (reference sequence). Trimming removed 4 bases at V and 0 bases at J, with 14 bases between. The CDR3 totals 16 residues. The CDR3 is CASSSPGLPSTDTQYF. CDR3 bases: TGTGCCAGCAGTTCCCCGGGACTTCCTAGCACAGATACGCAGTATTTT.

This CDR3 reads CASSVTRQQFF. CDR3 DNA sequence: TGTGCCAGCAGCGTGACTAGACAGCAGTTCTTC. The chain couples TRBV7-2 to TRBJ2-1; perhaps TRBD2 as D (6 bases). The CDR3 covers 11 residues. Germline V CDR1 and CDR2: SGHTA, FQGNSA. The V end lost 5 bases, the J end lost 11 bases, and 10 bases lay between the germline ends.

In this sample, this clone turned up a few times. DNA of the CDR3: TGTGCCAGCAGCTTGGGACAGGGGAGCACTGAAGCTTTCTTT. It encodes CASSLGQGSTEAFF. The chain joins TRBV7-6 to TRBJ1-1; 10 bases line up with TRBD1. V dropped 3 bases and J dropped 4; count of bases not matched to a gene: 2. Germline V gene lookup returns CDR1 SGHVS and CDR2 FNYEAQ. The CDR3 is made up of 14 amino acids. The complete variable domain, with remaining parts taken from reference TRBV7-6 and TRBJ1-1, reads GAGVSQSPRYKVTKRGQDVALRCDPISGHVSLYWYRQALGQGPEFLTYFNYEAQQDKSGLPNDRFSAERPEGSISTLTIQRTEQRDSAMYRCASSLGQGSTEAFFGQGTRLTVV.

The sample holds a few counts of this clone. V and J are TRBV6-5 and TRBJ2-5, with 7 bases matching TRBD2. CDR1 MNHEY and CDR2 SVGAGI come from the germline V gene. This CDR3 region has 15 residues. V was clipped by 1 base and J by 4 bases; unmatched bases: 6. The CDR3, as DNA: TGTGCCAGCAGTTACTTCGGGGGGAGCCGAGAGACCCAGTACTTC. This translates into CASSYFGGSRETQYF.

V and J are TRBV27 and TRBJ1-2, with TRBD1 matching over 7 bases. The CDR3 totals 14 residues. V lost 5 bases, J lost 3 bases, and 6 bases stayed unmatched. Germline CDR1 reads MNHEY; CDR2 reads SMNVEV (reference sequence). DNA of the CDR3: TGTGCCAGCAGTCCCAGGGGGGTGGACTATGGCTACACCTTC. Translating gives CASSPRGVDYGYTF.

The chain couples TRBV9 to TRBJ2-2, with D tentatively TRBD1 (6 bases). The germline V gene encodes CDR1 SGDLS and CDR2 YYNGEE. V lost 0 bases to trimming and J lost 2 bases, with 11 bases between them. The CDR3 length is 16 residues. The CDR3 DNA is TGTGCCAGCAGCGTAGCGAGGGGGTCCAACACCGGGGAGCTGTTTTTT. It encodes CASSVARGSNTGELFF. The full variable domain, with the rest looked up from reference TRBV9 and TRBJ2-2, is DSGVTQTPKHLITATGQRVTLRCSPRSGDLSVYWYQQSLDQGLQFLIQYYNGEERAKGNILERFSAQQFPDLHSELNLSSLELGDSALYFCASSVARGSNTGELFFGEGSRLTVL.

This clone was seen a handful of times. The chain is built from TRBV2 and TRBJ1-3; D is perhaps TRBD1 (5 bases). This CDR3 region has 13 residues. Germline V gene lookup returns CDR1 SNHLY and CDR2 FYNNEI. The V and J ends lost 6 bases and 2 bases respectively, with 8 bases between them. CDR3: CASRGLPGNTIYF. The CDR3 DNA reads as TGTGCCAGCAGGGGACTTCCTGGAAACACCATATATTTT.

The rearrangement uses TRBV5-6 and TRBJ2-1; 7 bases agree with TRBD1. CDR3 length equals 14 residues. Trimming took 2 bases from V and 8 from J; bases not matched to a gene: 7. The V gene's germline CDR1 is SGHDT and CDR2 YYEEEE. The chain's CDR3 is CASSFPTGKYEQFF. In DNA, the CDR3 is TGTGCCAGCAGCTTCCCGACAGGGAAGTATGAGCAGTTCTTC.

J is TRBJ2-3 and V is TRBV2; possible D gene TRBD1, 5 bases. CDR1 is SNHLY and CDR2 is FYNNEI in the germline V gene. The length of the CDR3 is 15 residues. V was trimmed by 4 bases and J by 5 bases, leaving 16 bases between them. CDR3 nucleotides: TGTGCCAGCAGTGGGGTAGCACAGGCTGGAGATACGCAGTATTTT. Its protein is CASSGVAQAGDTQYF.

The chain links TRBV6-5 to TRBJ1-2, with 7 bases that match TRBD1. This CDR3 comprises 14 residues. V was pared by 6 bases and J by 0 bases, with 4 bases of the junction left unmatched. Germline lookup yields CDR1 MNHEY and CDR2 SVGAGI. CDR3 protein: CASSPDRTNYGYTF. The CDR3, as DNA: TGTGCCAGCAGCCCGGACAGGACTAACTATGGCTACACCTTC.

Regarding this clone: The junction does not match germline at one end; this may be a read error. V and J are TRBV7-9 and TRBJ2-7, with D uncertain. This CDR3 comprises 11 residues. Germline assignment: CDR1 SEHNR and CDR2 FQNEAQ (reference sequence). The CDR3 here is CSSSLSREQYF. The CDR3 coding sequence is TGTTCCAGCAGCTTATCACGGGAGCAGTACTTC.

Remarks on this clone: The same CDR3 can be traced to other DNA sequences in this sample. The CDR3 here is CASSEESGSSYEQYF. The CDR3 DNA reads as TGTGCCAGCAGTGAGGAGAGCGGGAGCTCCTACGAGCAGTACTTC. The chain has TRBV6-1 and TRBJ2-7; 8 bases fit TRBD2. The CDR3 consists of 15 residues. Germline CDR1 is MNHNS and CDR2 is SASEGT. The V gene end was trimmed by 3 bases and the J gene end by 0 bases; junction bases not matched to a gene: 4.

The rearrangement joins TRBV5-4 to TRBJ2-1; 10 bases line up with TRBD2. After removal of 6 bases from V and 4 bases from J, the junction contained 4 bases not matched to a gene. Looked up from germline, CDR1 is SGHNT and CDR2 is YYREEE (reference sequence). CDR3 length: 14 residues. The CDR3 loop is CASTASGRYNEQFF. CDR3 DNA sequence: TGTGCCAGCACGGCTAGCGGGAGATACAATGAGCAGTTCTTC.

The rearrangement joins TRBV5-1 to TRBJ2-5; maybe TRBD2 (5 bases). The ends were cut back, 0 bases at V and 3 bases at J, with 9 bases in the middle. There are 14 residues in the CDR3. Germline V gene data show CDR1 as SGHRS and CDR2 as YFSETQ. The CDR3 loop is CASSLVPAEETQYF. Here the CDR3 DNA reads TGCGCCAGCAGCTTGGTCCCAGCGGAAGAGACCCAGTACTTC.

J is TRBJ2-1 and V is TRBV6-5, with 11 bases that match TRBD2. The CDR3 sequence is 13 residues long. Germline CDR1 reads MNHEY; CDR2 reads SVGAGI. V gave up 5 bases and J gave up 7 bases; unmatched junction bases: 1. The CDR3 sequence: CASSGLAGNEQFF. In nucleotides, the CDR3 is TGTGCCAGCAGTGGACTAGCGGGTAATGAGCAGTTCTTC.

The chain combines TRBV9 with TRBJ2-1, with TRBD2 matching over 8 bases. Germline V gene data show CDR1 as SGDLS and CDR2 as YYNGEE. This CDR3 contains 17 residues. The junction had 14 bases not matched to a gene; V was cut back by 4 bases and J by 5 bases. CDR3 DNA: TGTGCCAGCAGCCCGTACCGGTGCGGGAGGAAAGACAATGAGCAGTTCTTC. Protein product: CASSPYRCGRKDNEQFF.

This clone was recorded once. The rearrangement uses TRBV4-3 and TRBJ2-5, with D possibly being TRBD1 (5 bases). V was shortened by 0 bases and J by 4 bases, with 12 bases between the two germline ends. Germline V gene data show CDR1 as LGHNA and CDR2 as YSLEER. The CDR3 runs 15 residues. CDR3 loop: CASSQDQGSGETQYF. CDR3 coding DNA: TGCGCCAGCAGCCAAGACCAGGGTTCAGGAGAGACCCAGTACTTC.

The CDR3 is CASSPRNSAGGETQYF. DNA for the CDR3: TGTGCCAGCAGTCCCCGCAACTCCGCAGGTGGAGAGACCCAGTACTTC. The V call is TRBV7-2, the J call TRBJ2-5; D gene unclear. Germline lookup yields CDR1 SGHTA and CDR2 FQGNSA. The CDR3 runs to 16 residues. Between the trimmed V and J ends, which lost 6 bases and 4 bases, there was a span of 21 bases.

In this sample, this clone turned up once. V is TRBV15 and J is TRBJ2-3; the match to TRBD1 covers 7 bases. CDR3 length: 14 amino acids. Germline V lookup: CDR1 LNHNV, CDR2 YYDKDF (reference sequence). The J segment lost 1 base and the V segment lost 3 bases, leaving 1 base of the junction unmatched. The DNA for the CDR3 is TGTGCCACCAGCAGCGACAGGGGCACAGATACGCAGTATTTT. Amino acid sequence: CATSSDRGTDTQYF.

The rearrangement uses TRBV4-3 and TRBJ2-7, with 9 bases fitting TRBD1. V shed 4 bases, J shed 3 bases, and the junction held 4 bases outside the gene matches. Germline CDR1 reads LGHNA; CDR2 reads YSLEER. The CDR3 has 14 amino acids. Here the CDR3 DNA reads TGCGCCAGCAGCCCGGACAGGGGTGACTACGAGCAGTACTTC. It encodes CASSPDRGDYEQYF.